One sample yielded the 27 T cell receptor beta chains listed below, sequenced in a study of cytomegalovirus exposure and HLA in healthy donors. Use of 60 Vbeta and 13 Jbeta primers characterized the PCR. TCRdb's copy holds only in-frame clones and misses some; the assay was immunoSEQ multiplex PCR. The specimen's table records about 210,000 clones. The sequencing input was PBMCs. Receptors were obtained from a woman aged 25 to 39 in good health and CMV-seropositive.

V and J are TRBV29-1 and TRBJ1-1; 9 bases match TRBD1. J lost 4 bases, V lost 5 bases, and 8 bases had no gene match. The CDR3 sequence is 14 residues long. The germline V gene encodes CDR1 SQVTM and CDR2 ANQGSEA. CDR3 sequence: CSVLTSTGGTEAFF. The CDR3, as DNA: TGCAGCGTTCTTACCTCGACAGGGGGCACTGAAGCTTTCTTT.

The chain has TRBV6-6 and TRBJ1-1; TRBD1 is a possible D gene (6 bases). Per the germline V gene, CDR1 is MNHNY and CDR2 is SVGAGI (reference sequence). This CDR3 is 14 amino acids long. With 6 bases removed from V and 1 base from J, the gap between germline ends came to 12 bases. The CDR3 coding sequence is TGTGCCAGCAGGAACAGGGTTTCGAACACTGAAGCTTTCTTT. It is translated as CASRNRVSNTEAFF.

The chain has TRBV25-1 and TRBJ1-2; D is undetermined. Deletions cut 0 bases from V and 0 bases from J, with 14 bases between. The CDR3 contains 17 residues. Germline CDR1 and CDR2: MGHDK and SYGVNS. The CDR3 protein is CASSEYGLGPANYGYTF. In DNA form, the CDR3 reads TGTGCCAGCAGTGAATATGGACTCGGCCCAGCTAACTATGGCTACACCTTC.

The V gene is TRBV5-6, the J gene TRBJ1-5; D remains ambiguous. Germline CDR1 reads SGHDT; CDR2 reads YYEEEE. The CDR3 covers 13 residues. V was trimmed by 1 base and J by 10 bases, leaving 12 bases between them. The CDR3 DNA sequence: TGTGCCAGCAGCTTGCGAAGCGTCGGCCCCCAGCATTTT. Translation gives CASSLRSVGPQHF.

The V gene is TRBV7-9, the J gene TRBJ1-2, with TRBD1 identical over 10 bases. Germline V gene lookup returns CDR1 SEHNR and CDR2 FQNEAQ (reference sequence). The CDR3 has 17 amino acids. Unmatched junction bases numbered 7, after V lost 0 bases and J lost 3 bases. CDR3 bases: TGTGCCAGCAGCTTAGCGGGACAGGGGCCGAGGGACTATGGCTACACCTTC. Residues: CASSLAGQGPRDYGYTF.

CDR3 residues: CASSIGVANTGELFF. CDR3 in DNA: TGTGCCAGCTCCATAGGGGTAGCGAACACCGGGGAGCTGTTTTTT. The chain carries TRBV6-1 and TRBJ2-2; possible D gene TRBD1, 5 bases. Germline loops: CDR1 MNHNS, CDR2 SASEGT. V was clipped by 8 bases and J by 0 bases, with 13 bases between them. The CDR3 runs to 15 residues.

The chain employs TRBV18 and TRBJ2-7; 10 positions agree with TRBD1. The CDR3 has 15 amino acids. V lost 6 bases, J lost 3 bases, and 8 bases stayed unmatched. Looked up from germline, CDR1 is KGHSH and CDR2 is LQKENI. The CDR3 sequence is CASSLGTGEGYEQYF. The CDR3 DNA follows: TGTGCCAGCTCCCTAGGGACAGGGGAAGGCTACGAGCAGTACTTC.

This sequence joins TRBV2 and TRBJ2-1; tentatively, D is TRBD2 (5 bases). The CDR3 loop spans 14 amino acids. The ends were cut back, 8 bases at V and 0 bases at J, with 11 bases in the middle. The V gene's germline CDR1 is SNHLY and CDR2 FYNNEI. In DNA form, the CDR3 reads TGTGCCAGCCAGGACTTGAGCTCCTACAATGAGCAGTTCTTC. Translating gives CASQDLSSYNEQFF. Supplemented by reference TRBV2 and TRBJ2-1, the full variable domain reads EPEVTQTPSHQVTQMGQEVILRCVPISNHLYFYWYRQILGQKVEFLVSFYNNEISEKSEIFDDQFSVERPDGSNFTLKIRSTKLEDSAMYFCASQDLSSYNEQFFGPGTRLTVL.

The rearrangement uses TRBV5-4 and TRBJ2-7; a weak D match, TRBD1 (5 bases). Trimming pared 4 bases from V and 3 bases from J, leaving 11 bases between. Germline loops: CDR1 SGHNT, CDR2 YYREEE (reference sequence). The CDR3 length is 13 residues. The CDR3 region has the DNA TGTGCCAGCAGCATTGCGCAGGGCTACGAGCAGTACTTC. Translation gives CASSIAQGYEQYF.

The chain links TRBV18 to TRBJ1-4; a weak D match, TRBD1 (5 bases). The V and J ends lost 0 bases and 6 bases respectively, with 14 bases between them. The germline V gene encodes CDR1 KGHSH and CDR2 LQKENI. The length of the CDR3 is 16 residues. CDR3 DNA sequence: TGTGCCAGCTCACCACCGGCGGGGCCGAAGGATGAAAAACTGTTTTTT. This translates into CASSPPAGPKDEKLFF. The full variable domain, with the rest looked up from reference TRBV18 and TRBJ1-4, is NAGVMQNPRHLVRRRGQEARLRCSPMKGHSHVYWYRQLPEEGLKFMVYLQKENIIDESGMPKERFSAEFPKEGPSILRIQQVVRGDSAAYFCASSPPAGPKDEKLFFGSGTQLSVL.

CDR3 sequence (DNA): TGTGCCAGCAGCCGCGGAAGGGGGAACACTGAAGCTTTCTTT. Translation: CASSRGRGNTEAFF. The chain uses TRBV7-2 and TRBJ1-1, with D possibly being TRBD1 (5 bases). V was shortened by 5 bases and J by 1 base, with 11 bases between the two germline ends. Germline V gives CDR1 SGHTA, CDR2 FQGNSA. This CDR3 has 14 residues.

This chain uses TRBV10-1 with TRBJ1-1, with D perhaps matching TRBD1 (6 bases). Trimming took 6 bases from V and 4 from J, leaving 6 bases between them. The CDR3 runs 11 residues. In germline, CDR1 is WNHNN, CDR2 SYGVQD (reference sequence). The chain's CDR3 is CASRQGTEAFF. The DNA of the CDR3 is TGCGCCAGCAGACAGGGCACTGAAGCTTTCTTT.

CDR3 DNA: TGTGCCAGCAGCTTAATGACAGGGGGAGACCAGCCCCAGCATTTT. The encoded protein is CASSLMTGGDQPQHF. The chain recombines TRBV7-8 with TRBJ1-5; 9 bases agree with TRBD1. Looked up from germline, CDR1 is SGHVS and CDR2 is FQNEAQ. This CDR3 has 15 residues. The V segment lost 2 bases and the J segment 7 bases; nucleotides outside the gene matches: 6. The whole variable domain, remainder taken from reference TRBV7-8 and TRBJ1-5, is GAGVSQSPRYKVAKRGQDVALRCDPISGHVSLFWYQQALGQGPEFLTYFQNEAQLDKSGLPSDRFFAERPEGSVSTLKIQRTQQEDSAVYLCASSLMTGGDQPQHFGDGTRLSIL.

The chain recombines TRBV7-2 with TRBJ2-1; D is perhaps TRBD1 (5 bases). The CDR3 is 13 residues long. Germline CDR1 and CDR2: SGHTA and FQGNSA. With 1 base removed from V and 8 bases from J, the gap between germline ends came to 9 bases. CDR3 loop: CASSLEPGHEQFF. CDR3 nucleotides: TGTGCCAGCAGCTTAGAACCAGGGCATGAGCAGTTCTTC.

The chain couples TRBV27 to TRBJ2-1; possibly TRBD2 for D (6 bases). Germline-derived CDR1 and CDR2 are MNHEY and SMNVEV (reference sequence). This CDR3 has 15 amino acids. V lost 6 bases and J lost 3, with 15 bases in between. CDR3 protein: CASSLNSGNYNEQFF. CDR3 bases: TGTGCCAGCAGCCTCAATAGCGGAAACTACAATGAGCAGTTCTTC.

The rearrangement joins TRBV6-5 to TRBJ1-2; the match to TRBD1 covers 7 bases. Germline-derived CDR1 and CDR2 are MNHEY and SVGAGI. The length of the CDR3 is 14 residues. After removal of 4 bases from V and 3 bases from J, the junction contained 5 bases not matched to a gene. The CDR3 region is CASSSPTGYYGYTF. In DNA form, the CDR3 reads TGTGCCAGCAGTTCCCCGACAGGGTACTATGGCTACACCTTC.

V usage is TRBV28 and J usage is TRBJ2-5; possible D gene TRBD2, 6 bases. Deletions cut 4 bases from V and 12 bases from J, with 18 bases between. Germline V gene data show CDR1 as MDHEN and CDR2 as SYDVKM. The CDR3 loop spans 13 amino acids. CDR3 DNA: TGTGCCAGCAGTTCATCCCGGGGACTCCCGGAGTACTTC. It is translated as CASSSSRGLPEYF.

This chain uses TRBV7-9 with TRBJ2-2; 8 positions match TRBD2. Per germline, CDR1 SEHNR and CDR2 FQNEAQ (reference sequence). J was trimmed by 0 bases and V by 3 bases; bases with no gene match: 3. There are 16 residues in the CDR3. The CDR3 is CASSFPGLANTGELFF. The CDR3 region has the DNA TGTGCCAGCAGCTTCCCGGGACTAGCGAACACCGGGGAGCTGTTTTTT.

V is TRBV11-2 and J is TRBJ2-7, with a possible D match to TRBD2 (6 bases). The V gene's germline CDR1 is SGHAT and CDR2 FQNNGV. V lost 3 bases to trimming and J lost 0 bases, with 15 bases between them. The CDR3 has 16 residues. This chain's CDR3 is CASSFVGGRSSYEQYF. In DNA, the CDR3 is TGTGCCAGCAGCTTTGTAGGAGGGAGGAGCTCCTACGAGCAGTACTTC.

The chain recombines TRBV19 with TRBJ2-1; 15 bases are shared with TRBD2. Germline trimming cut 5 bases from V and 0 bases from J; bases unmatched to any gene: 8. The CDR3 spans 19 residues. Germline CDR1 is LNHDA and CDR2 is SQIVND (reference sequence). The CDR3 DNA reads TGTGCCAGTAGTGTCGGACTAGCGGGGGGGCATGGCTCCTACAATGAGCAGTTCTTC. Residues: CASSVGLAGGHGSYNEQFF.

The CDR3 loop is CAWSVSGGGAQYF. In nucleotides, the CDR3 is TGTGCCTGGAGTGTCTCGGGAGGAGGAGCTCAGTACTTC. V and J are TRBV30 and TRBJ2-7; 7 nucleotides align to TRBD2. The J segment lost 10 bases and the V segment lost 0 bases, leaving 9 bases of the junction unmatched. Germline V gene data show CDR1 as GTSNPN and CDR2 as SVGIG (reference sequence). This CDR3 region has 13 residues.

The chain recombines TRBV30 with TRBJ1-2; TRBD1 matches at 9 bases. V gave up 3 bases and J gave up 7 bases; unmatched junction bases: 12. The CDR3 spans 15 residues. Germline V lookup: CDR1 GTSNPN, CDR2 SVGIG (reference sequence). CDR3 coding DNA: TGTGCCTGGAGCGGACCGGGACAGGGTAGAGGTGGCTACACCTTC. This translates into CAWSGPGQGRGGYTF.

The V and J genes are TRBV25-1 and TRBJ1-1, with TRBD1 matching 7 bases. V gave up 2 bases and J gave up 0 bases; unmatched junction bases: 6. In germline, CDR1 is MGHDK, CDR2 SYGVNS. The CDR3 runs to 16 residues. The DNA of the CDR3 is TGTGCCAGCAGTGAAGGGCAGGGGGTTATGAACACTGAAGCTTTCTTT. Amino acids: CASSEGQGVMNTEAFF.

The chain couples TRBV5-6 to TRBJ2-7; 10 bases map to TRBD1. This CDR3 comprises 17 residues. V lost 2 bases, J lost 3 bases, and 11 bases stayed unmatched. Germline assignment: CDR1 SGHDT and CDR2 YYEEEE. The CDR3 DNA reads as TGTGCCAGCAGCTTTCGGAGGGACAGGGGTCTCCGCTACGAGCAGTACTTC. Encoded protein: CASSFRRDRGLRYEQYF.

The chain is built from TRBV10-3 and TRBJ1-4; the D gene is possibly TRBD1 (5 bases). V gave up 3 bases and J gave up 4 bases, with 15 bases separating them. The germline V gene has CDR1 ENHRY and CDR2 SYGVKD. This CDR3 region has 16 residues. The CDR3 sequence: CAISDDLIRGNEKLFF. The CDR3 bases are TGTGCCATCAGTGATGACCTAATAAGGGGTAATGAAAAACTGTTTTTT.

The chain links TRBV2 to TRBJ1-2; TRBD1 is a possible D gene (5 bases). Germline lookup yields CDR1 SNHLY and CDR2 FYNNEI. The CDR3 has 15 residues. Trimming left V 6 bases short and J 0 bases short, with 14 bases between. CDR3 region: CASSELRAPNYGYTF. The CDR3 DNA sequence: TGTGCCAGCAGCGAACTCAGGGCCCCTAACTATGGCTACACCTTC.

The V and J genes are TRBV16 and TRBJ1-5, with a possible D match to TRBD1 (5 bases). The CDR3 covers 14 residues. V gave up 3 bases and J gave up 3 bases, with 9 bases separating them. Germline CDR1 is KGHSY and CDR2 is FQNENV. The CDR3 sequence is CASSHGRANQPQHF. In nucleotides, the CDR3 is TGTGCCAGCAGCCACGGCAGGGCCAATCAGCCCCAGCATTTT. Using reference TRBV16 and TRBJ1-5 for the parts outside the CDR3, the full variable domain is GEEVAQTPKHLVRGEGQKAKLYCAPIKGHSYVFWYQQVLKNEFKFLISFQNENVFDETGMPKERFSAKCLPNSPCSLEIQATKLEDSAVYFCASSHGRANQPQHFGDGTRLSIL.